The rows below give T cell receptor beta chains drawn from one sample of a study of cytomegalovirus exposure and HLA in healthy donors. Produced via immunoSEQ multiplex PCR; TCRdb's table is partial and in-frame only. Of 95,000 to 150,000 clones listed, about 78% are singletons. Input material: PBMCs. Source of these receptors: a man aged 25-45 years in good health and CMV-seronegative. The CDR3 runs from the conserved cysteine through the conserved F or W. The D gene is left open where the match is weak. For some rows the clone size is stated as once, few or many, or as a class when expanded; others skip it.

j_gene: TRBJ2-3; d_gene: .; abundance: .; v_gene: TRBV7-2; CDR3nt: TGTGCCAGCAGGCGGACGACGGGAGCTAGCACAGATACGCAGTATTTT; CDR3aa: CASRRTTGASTDTQYF
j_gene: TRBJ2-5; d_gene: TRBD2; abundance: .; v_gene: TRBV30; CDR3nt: TGTGCCTGGAGTGTACTAGCGCCCCCCGAGACCCAGTACTTC; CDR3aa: CAWSVLAPPETQYF
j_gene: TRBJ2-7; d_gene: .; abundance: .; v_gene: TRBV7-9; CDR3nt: TGTTCCAGCAGCTTCGCAGGGGTCGAGCAGTACTTC; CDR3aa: CSSSFAGVEQYF
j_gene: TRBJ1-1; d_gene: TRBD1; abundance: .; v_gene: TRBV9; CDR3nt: TGTGCCAGCAGCTCAGGGACAGGGATGAACACTGAAGCTTTCTTT; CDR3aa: CASSSGTGMNTEAFF
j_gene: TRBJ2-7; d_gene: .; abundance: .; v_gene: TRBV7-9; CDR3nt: TGTGCCAGCAGCTCCATTGACAGCACCTACGAGCAGTACTTC; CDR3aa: CASSSIDSTYEQYF
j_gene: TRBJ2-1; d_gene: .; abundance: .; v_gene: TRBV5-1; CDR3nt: TGCGCCAGCAGCTTGGCGGTAGCTTTCGATGAGCAGTTCTTC; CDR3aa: CASSLAVAFDEQFF
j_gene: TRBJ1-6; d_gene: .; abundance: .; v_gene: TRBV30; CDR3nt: TGTGCCTGGACTCTGTTCGGACAGAATGATTCACCCCTCCACTTT; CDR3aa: CAWTLFGQNDSPLHF
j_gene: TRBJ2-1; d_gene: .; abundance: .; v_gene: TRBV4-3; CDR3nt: TGCGCCAGCAGCCAAGATAGCAACATACCCTACAATGAGCAGTTCTTC; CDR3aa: CASSQDSNIPYNEQFF
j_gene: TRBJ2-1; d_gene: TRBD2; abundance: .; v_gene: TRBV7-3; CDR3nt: TGTGCCAGCAGCCAGACGACTAGCGGGGGGGTCTATGAGCAGTTCTTC; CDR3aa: CASSQTTSGGVYEQFF
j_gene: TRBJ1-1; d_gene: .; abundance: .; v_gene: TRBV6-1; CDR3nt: TGTGCCAGCACCCAAGGGGTCACTATGTACACTGAAGCTTTCTTT; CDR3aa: CASTQGVTMYTEAFF
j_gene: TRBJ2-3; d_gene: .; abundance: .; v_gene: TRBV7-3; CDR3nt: TGTGCCAGCAGCTTTCAAGGCGGGCCAGGAGATACGCAGTATTTT; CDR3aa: CASSFQGGPGDTQYF
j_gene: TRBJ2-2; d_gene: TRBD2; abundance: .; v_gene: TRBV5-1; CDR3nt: TGCGCCAGCAGCCCCCCAAGCGGGGAAAAGAACACCGGGGAGCTGTTTTTT; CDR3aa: CASSPPSGEKNTGELFF
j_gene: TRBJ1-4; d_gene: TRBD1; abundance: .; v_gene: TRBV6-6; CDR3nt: TGTGCCAGCAGTTACAGGGACAGTGAAAAACTGTTTTTT; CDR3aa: CASSYRDSEKLFF
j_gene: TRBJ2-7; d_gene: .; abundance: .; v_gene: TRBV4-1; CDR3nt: TGCGCCAGCAGCCAAGTGGGCTCCTACGAGCAGTACTTC; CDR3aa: CASSQVGSYEQYF
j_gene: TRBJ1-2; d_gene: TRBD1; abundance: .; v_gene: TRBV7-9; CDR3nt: TGTTCCAGCAGCTCCAGGAGCAGGGTGCAGGGGGTAGAGGGCTACACCTTC; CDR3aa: CSSSSRSRVQGVEGYTF
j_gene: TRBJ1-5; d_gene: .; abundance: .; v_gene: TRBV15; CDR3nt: TGTGCCACCAGTAAAAACGCTATAGAGGGTAGCAATCAGCCCCAGCATTTT; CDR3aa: CATSKNAIEGSNQPQHF
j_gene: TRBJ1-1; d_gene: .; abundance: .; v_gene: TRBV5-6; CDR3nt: TGTGCCAGCAGCTTGGTAAACACTGAAGCTTTCTTT; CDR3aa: CASSLVNTEAFF
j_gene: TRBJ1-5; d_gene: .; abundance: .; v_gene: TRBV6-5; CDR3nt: TGTGCCAGCAGCCCCAGTGGGGGGTTCAATCAGCCCCAGCATTTT; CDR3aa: CASSPSGGFNQPQHF
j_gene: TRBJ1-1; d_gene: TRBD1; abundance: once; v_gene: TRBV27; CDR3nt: TGTGCCAGCAGTTATGGCAGGGGGACTGAAGCTTTCTTT; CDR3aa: CASSYGRGTEAFF
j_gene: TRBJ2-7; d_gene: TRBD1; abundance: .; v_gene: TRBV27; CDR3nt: TGTGCCAGTAAGACCCAGGGGGCTCTCGACGAGCAGTACTTC; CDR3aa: CASKTQGALDEQYF
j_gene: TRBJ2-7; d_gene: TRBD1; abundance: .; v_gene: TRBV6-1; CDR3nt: TGTGCCAGCCGCCGGACAGGGAGGAACGAGCAGTACTTC; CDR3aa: CASRRTGRNEQYF
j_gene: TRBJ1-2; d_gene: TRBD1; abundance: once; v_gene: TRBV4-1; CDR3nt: TGCGCCAGCAGCCAAGATAGAGGGACAGGGTATGGCTACACCTTC; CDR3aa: CASSQDRGTGYGYTF
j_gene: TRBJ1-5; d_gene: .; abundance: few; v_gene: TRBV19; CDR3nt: TGTGCCAGTAGTATCCCCGGTAGCAATCAGCCCCAGCATTTT; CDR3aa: CASSIPGSNQPQHF
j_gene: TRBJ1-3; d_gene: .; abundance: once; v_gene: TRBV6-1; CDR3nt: TGTGCCAGCAGTGAAAGGGAGGAAAACACCATATATTTT; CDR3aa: CASSEREENTIYF
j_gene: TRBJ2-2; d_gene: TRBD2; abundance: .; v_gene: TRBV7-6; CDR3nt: TGTGCCAGCAGCCCCCTAAGCGGGGCCCGGGGCACCGGGGAGCTGTTTTTT; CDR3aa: CASSPLSGARGTGELFF
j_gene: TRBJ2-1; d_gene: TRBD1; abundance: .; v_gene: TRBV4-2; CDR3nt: TGTGCCAGCAGCCAAGTGGGACACAGGGGGTCCTACAATGAGCAGTTCTTC; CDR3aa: CASSQVGHRGSYNEQFF
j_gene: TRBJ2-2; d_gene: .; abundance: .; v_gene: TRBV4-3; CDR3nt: TGCGCCAGCAGCCAAGTTCGGGACATTGCCGGGGAGCTGTTTTTT; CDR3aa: CASSQVRDIAGELFF
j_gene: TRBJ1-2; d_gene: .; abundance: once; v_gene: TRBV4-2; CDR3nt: TGTGCCAGCAGCCAAGCCAGGGGCTATGGCTACACCTTC; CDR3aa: CASSQARGYGYTF
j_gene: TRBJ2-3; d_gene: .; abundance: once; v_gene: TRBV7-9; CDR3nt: TGTGCCAGCAGCTTTCGGGTGGCAGATACGCAGTATTTT; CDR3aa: CASSFRVADTQYF
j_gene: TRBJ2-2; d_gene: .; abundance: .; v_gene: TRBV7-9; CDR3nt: TGTGCCAGCAGTCTCGACACGAACACCGGGGAGCTGTTTTTT; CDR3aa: CASSLDTNTGELFF
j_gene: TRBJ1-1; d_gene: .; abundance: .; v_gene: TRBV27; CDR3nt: TGTGCCAGCAGTTTAGTCGGGTCGCCTAGGAGTAAGTTCTTT; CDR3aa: CASSLVGSPRSKFF
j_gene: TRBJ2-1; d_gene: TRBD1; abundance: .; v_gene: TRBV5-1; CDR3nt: TGCGCCAGCAGCTTATTCCCTGGGACAGCCTACAATGAGCAGTTCTTC; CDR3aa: CASSLFPGTAYNEQFF
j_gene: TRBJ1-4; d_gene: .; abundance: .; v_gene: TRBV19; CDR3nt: TGTGCCAGTAGTGAGACCCAGGGGTCTGAAAAACTGTTTTTT; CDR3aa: CASSETQGSEKLFF
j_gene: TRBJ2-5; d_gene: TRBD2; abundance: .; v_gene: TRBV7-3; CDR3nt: TGTGCCAGCAGCTCGGGACTAGCGGCTAAAGAGACCCAGTACTTC; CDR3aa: CASSSGLAAKETQYF
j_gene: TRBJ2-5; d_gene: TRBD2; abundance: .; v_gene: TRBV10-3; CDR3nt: TGTGCCATCAGTGACCGGGGGGGACGGATGATTCGGGAGACCCAGTACTTC; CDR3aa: CAISDRGGRMIRETQYF
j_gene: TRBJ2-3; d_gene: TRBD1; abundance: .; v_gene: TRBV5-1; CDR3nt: TGCGCCAGCAGTTTAAACAGGGGTACAGATACGCAGTATTTT; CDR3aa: CASSLNRGTDTQYF
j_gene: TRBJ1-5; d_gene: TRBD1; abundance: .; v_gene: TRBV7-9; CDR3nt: TGTGCCAGCAGCCCCGGGACAGGCTGGCAGCCCCAGCATTTT; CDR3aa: CASSPGTGWQPQHF
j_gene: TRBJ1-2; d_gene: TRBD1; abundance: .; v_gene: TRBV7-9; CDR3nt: TGTGCCAGCAGCTTAGCGGTTGAGGGGGCTGGCTACACCTTC; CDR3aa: CASSLAVEGAGYTF
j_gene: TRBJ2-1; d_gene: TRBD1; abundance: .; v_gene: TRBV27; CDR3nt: TGTGCCAGCAGTCAGGACAGGACTTCTTTAGCGAATGAGCAGTTCTTC; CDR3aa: CASSQDRTSLANEQFF
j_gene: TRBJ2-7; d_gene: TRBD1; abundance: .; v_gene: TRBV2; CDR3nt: TGTGCCAGCAGCAGACAGGGGGCGCTTAGCGAGCAGTACTTC; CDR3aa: CASSRQGALSEQYF
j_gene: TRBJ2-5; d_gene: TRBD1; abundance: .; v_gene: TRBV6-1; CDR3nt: TGTGCCGGAAGCGGTTGGGACAGGGGGCTAGAGACCCAGTACTTC; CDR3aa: CAGSGWDRGLETQYF
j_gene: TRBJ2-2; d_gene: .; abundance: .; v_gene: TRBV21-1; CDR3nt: TGTGCCAGCAGCCAAGGGACGGAGCGGGAAAACACCGGGGAGCTGTTTTTT; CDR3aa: CASSQGTERENTGELFF
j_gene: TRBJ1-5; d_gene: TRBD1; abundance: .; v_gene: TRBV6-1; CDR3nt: TGTGCCAGCAGTCAGACTGTACAGGGGAATCAGCCCCAGCATTTT; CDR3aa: CASSQTVQGNQPQHF
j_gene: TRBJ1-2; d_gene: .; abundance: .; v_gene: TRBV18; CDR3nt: TGTGCCAGCTCACCAACACAGGACGGTGGGCCAAACTATGGCTACACCTTC; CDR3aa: CASSPTQDGGPNYGYTF
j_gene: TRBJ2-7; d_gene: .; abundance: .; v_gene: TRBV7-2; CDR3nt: TGTGCCAGCAGCTTAGTAGAGGAGGAGCAGTACTTC; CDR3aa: CASSLVEEEQYF
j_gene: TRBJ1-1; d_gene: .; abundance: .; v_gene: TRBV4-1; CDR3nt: TGCGCCAGCAGCCCCCGAGAAAGGGGCGTCAACACTGAAGCTTTCTTT; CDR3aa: CASSPRERGVNTEAFF
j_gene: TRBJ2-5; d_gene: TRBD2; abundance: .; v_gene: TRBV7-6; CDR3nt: TGTGCCAGCAGCGCACGCTCAGGGAGGGCTGAGACCCAGTACTTC; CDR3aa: CASSARSGRAETQYF
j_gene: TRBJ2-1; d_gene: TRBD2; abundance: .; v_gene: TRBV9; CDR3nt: TGTGCCAGCAGCGTAGCTCCTAGCGGGGGAAGTGGGAATGAGCAGTTCTTC; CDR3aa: CASSVAPSGGSGNEQFF
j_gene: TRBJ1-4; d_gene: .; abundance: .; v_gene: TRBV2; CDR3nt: TGTGCCAGCAGTGTGGGGGGTCGGAATGAAAAACTGTTTTTT; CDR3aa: CASSVGGRNEKLFF
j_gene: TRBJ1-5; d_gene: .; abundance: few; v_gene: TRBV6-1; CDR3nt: TGTGCCGTCCGGGACACGCCACATGCTCGGCCCCAGCATTTT; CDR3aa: CAVRDTPHARPQHF
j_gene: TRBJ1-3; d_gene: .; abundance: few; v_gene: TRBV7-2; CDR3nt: TGTGCCAGCAGCTCTGGGGGGGCTTCTGGAAACACCATATATTTT; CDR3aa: CASSSGGASGNTIYF
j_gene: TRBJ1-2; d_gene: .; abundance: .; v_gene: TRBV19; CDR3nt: TGTGCCAGTTACCACAGGGTGCGTGGCTACACCTTC; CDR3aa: CASYHRVRGYTF
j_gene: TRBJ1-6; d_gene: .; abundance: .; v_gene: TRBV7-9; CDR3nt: TGTGCCAGCAGCTTAGGGCAGGGAGGTTCACCCCTCCACTTT; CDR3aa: CASSLGQGGSPLHF
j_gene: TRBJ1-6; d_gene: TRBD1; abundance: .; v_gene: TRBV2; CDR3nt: TGTGCCAGCAGTGAACGGACAGGAGGTTCACCCCTCCACTTT; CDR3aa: CASSERTGGSPLHF
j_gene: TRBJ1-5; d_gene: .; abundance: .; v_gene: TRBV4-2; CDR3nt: TGTGCCAGCAGCCCCAGACAGACACGCAATCAGCCCCAGCATTTT; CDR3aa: CASSPRQTRNQPQHF